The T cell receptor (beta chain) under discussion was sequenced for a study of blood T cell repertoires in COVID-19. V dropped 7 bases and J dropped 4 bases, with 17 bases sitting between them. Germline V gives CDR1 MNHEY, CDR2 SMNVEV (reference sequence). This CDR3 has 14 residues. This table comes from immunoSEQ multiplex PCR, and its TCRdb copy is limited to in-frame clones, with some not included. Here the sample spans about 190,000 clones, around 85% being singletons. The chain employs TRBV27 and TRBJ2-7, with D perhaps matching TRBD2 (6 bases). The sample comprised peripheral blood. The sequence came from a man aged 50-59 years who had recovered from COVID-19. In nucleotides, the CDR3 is TGTGCCAGCAACACGGGAGTTTCCCCATACGAGCAGTACTTC. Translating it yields CASNTGVSPYEQYF.